The 6 T cell receptor beta chains below all came from one sample that was sequenced in a study of cytomegalovirus exposure and HLA in healthy donors. Clones were sequenced by immunoSEQ multiplex PCR, and TCRdb holds only the in-frame ones, with some missing. The sample lists about 220,000 clones, 85% to 90% occurring once. The sequenced sample was PBMCs. The receptors were gathered from a woman younger than 30 in good health and CMV-seronegative.

The V and J genes are TRBV28 and TRBJ2-7; D may be TRBD1 (5 bases). V dropped 3 bases and J dropped 6 bases, with 12 bases sitting between them. The CDR3 totals 13 residues. Germline V lookup: CDR1 MDHEN, CDR2 SYDVKM. CDR3 sequence reads: CASSLPSGREQYF. CDR3 nucleotides: TGTGCCAGCAGTTTGCCTTCAGGGCGCGAGCAGTACTTC.

This clone is a singleton in its sample. The gene calls are TRBV11-2 and TRBJ2-5; D is perhaps TRBD2 (5 bases). This CDR3 spans 14 amino acids. The V end lost 3 bases, the J end lost 2 bases, and 10 bases lay between the germline ends. Germline V gene data show CDR1 as SGHAT and CDR2 as FQNNGV. The CDR3 region is CASSLEAAQETQYF. CDR3 coding DNA: TGTGCCAGCAGCTTGGAGGCAGCACAAGAGACCCAGTACTTC.

The chain is built from TRBV29-1 and TRBJ2-7, with D tentatively TRBD2 (6 bases). The CDR3 spans 14 residues. Germline CDR1 is SQVTM and CDR2 is ANQGSEA. Trimming pared 6 bases from V and 3 bases from J, leaving 18 bases between. The CDR3, as DNA: TGCAGCGTGCTACAGACAAGGGGAGGCTACGAGCAGTACTTC. Translating gives CSVLQTRGGYEQYF.

The CDR3 here is CASSLSRDSLPYGYTF. CDR3 bases: TGTGCCAGCAGTTTATCGCGGGACAGTCTCCCCTATGGCTACACCTTC. This chain connects TRBV27 to TRBJ1-2; 7 nucleotides agree with TRBD1. The CDR3 runs 16 residues. Germline-derived CDR1 and CDR2 are MNHEY and SMNVEV (reference sequence). J lost 4 bases, V lost 0 bases, and 8 bases had no gene match.

The chain recombines TRBV28 with TRBJ1-2; the D gene is possibly TRBD1 (5 bases). The germline CDR1 and CDR2 sequences are MDHEN and SYDVKM. With 2 bases removed from V and 3 bases from J, the gap between germline ends came to 10 bases. The CDR3 is 14 residues long. The CDR3 region has the DNA TGTGCCAGCAGTTTAGGGGCAGGGTACTATGGCTACACCTTC. Translated, it gives CASSLGAGYYGYTF.

The V and J genes are TRBV4-2 and TRBJ1-1; 8 nucleotides match TRBD1. The CDR3 runs 15 residues. CDR1 and CDR2 from the germline V gene are LGHNA and YNFKEQ. With 1 base clipped from V and 11 bases from J, the junction kept 12 bases outside the gene matches. DNA for the CDR3: TGTGCCAGCAGCCAAGTGGGCAGGGGGCTTGAGGTTGCTTTCTTT. This sequence encodes CASSQVGRGLEVAFF.